The 10 T cell receptor beta chains in this list originate from one sample, sequenced in a study of chronic HIV infection and antiretroviral therapy. TCRdb analysed the 5' RACE reads with MiXCR anew, one entry per CDR3 protein. The sample includes over 40,000 distinct CDR3 sequences, 19% of them seen just once. What was sequenced was peripheral blood. The receptor set was obtained from an adult who had HIV and had not received antiretroviral therapy, or was an uninfected healthy control (not recorded which).

The chain links TRBV10-3 to TRBJ2-3; D is undetermined. The V and J ends lost 2 bases and 1 base respectively, with 7 bases between them. Per the germline V gene, CDR1 is ENHRY and CDR2 is SYGVKD. The CDR3 totals 14 residues. CDR3 sequence: CAISEGSRTDTQYF. CDR3 DNA: TGTGCCATCAGTGAGGGTAGTCGCACAGATACGCAGTATTTT.

The chain recombines TRBV28 with TRBJ2-6; unclear D gene. Germline V CDR1 and CDR2: MDHEN, SYDVKM. Trimming stripped 4 bases from V and 10 bases from J, with 11 bases between. This CDR3 has 13 amino acids. In DNA, the CDR3 is TGTGCCAGCAGTTCCCCGGCCGGTAACGTCCTGACTTTC. Amino acids: CASSSPAGNVLTF.

This clonotype was counted between two and nine times. The chain combines TRBV29-1 with TRBJ1-2; tentatively, D is TRBD1 (6 bases). Germline values: CDR1 SQVTM, CDR2 ANQGSEA. The V and J ends lost 1 base and 0 bases respectively, with 9 bases between them. The CDR3 is 14 amino acids. The CDR3 nucleotides are TGCAGCGTTGAAGGGCGGACAGCTAACTATGGCTACACCTTC. It yields the protein CSVEGRTANYGYTF. The full variable domain, with the rest looked up from reference TRBV29-1 and TRBJ1-2, is SAVISQKPSRDICQRGTSLTIQCQVDSQVTMMFWYRQQPGQSLTLIATANQGSEATYESGFVIDKFPISRPNLTFSTLTVSNMSPEDSSIYLCSVEGRTANYGYTFGSGTRLTVV.

The chain uses TRBV5-1 and TRBJ1-5; TRBD1 agrees at 8 bases. From germline, CDR1 is SGHRS and CDR2 YFSETQ. The CDR3 runs 14 residues. Unmatched junction bases numbered 5, after V lost 4 bases and J lost 5 bases. The CDR3 region is CASSPWTGYQPQHF. CDR3 bases: TGCGCCAGCAGCCCATGGACAGGGTATCAGCCCCAGCATTTT.

This clonotype was picked up many times. This rearrangement joins TRBV28 to TRBJ2-4; 9 nucleotides agree with TRBD1. After removal of 3 bases from V and 0 bases from J, the junction contained 3 bases not matched to a gene. The CDR3 is 16 residues long. Germline V gene sequence: CDR1 MDHEN, CDR2 SYDVKM. The CDR3 sequence: CASSFGQGTAKNIQYF. The CDR3 coding sequence is TGTGCCAGCAGTTTCGGACAGGGGACAGCCAAAAACATTCAGTACTTC.

This clonotype turned up a few times. Here the CDR3 reads CASSPIWVDEQYF. The CDR3 DNA reads as TGCGCCAGCAGCCCGATCTGGGTCGACGAGCAGTACTTC. This chain connects TRBV4-1 to TRBJ2-7; D ambiguous. The CDR3 length is 13 residues. Germline V CDR1 and CDR2: MGHRA, YSYEKL. V lost 4 bases and J lost 5, with 12 bases in between.

The chain is built from TRBV2 and TRBJ1-4; D ambiguous. The CDR3 is 14 amino acids. V lost 4 bases and J lost 8, with 14 bases in between. The germline V gene has CDR1 SNHLY and CDR2 FYNNEI. The CDR3 nucleotides read TGTGCCAGCAGTGTGGCAGAAGTAAACGAAAAACTGTTTTTT. It encodes CASSVAEVNEKLFF.

The sample holds a few counts of this clonotype. The CDR3 here is CASRDRGRETQYF. The CDR3 DNA follows: TGTGCCAGTCGGGACAGGGGGCGAGAGACCCAGTACTTC. The chain links TRBV28 to TRBJ2-5, with TRBD1 matching 12 bases. The V gene end was trimmed by 9 bases and the J gene end by 4 bases; junction bases not matched to a gene: 3. The CDR3 sequence is 13 residues long. Germline V gene data show CDR1 as MDHEN and CDR2 as SYDVKM.

This clonotype was observed a handful of times. The chain employs TRBV4-1 and TRBJ1-2; D remains ambiguous. Per germline, CDR1 MGHRA and CDR2 YSYEKL. Trimming took 5 bases from V and 1 from J, leaving 14 bases between them. The CDR3 loop spans 15 amino acids. CDR3 sequence reads: CASSYPDQNNYGYTF. CDR3 nucleotide sequence: TGCGCCAGCAGCTACCCAGACCAGAATAACTATGGCTACACCTTC.

This clonotype was observed a handful of times. CDR3: CASTNRPRGINEQFF. For the CDR3, the DNA is TGTGCCAGCACTAATCGCCCAAGGGGAATCAATGAGCAGTTCTTC. The V call is TRBV28, the J call TRBJ2-1; D is perhaps TRBD1 (5 bases). The CDR3 has 15 amino acids. The germline V gene has CDR1 MDHEN and CDR2 SYDVKM. V was pared by 7 bases and J by 6 bases, with 19 bases between.